The 28 T cell receptor beta chains presented below share a single source sample, sequenced in a study of post-analysis software for immune sequencing data. General study results and limits: In patients, about 5 TRBV segments were more frequent than in controls, with TRBV5-6, TRBV5-1 and TRBV20-1 among them.

Their target antigens are unknown. The TCR beta cDNA libraries carried unique molecular identifiers. In TCRdb, the PCR reads were re-called with MiXCR into one record per CDR3 protein. The table lists 700,000 to 900,000 distinct CDR3 sequences, 46% of them singletons. Sequenced: blood. Source of these receptors: a girl aged 10 to 17 with multiple sclerosis.

Comment on this clonotype: Since a much larger clone is just one base distant, this may be a read error. This chain uses TRBV6-5 with TRBJ1-2, with D possibly being TRBD1 (6 bases). V was pared by 2 bases and J by 7 bases, with 14 bases between. The CDR3 length is 14 residues. Per germline, CDR1 MNHEY and CDR2 SVGAGI. The CDR3 DNA is TGTGCCAGCAGTTACGTTGGGGGCCGGGGTGGCTACACCTTC. Translating gives CASSYVGGRGGYTF.

This clonotype turned up a few times. This chain uses TRBV5-1 with TRBJ2-5; 14 bases align to TRBD2. Germline-derived CDR1 and CDR2 are SGHRS and YFSETQ. V shed 4 bases and J 5 bases; nucleotides not matched to a gene: 4. The length of the CDR3 is 15 residues. CDR3 sequence: CASSGGTSGSETQYF. For the CDR3, the DNA is TGCGCCAGCAGCGGGGGGACTAGCGGGAGCGAGACCCAGTACTTC.

The chain uses TRBV20-1 and TRBJ2-1; D perhaps matches TRBD1 (6 bases). Per the germline V gene, CDR1 is DFQATT and CDR2 is SNEGSKA (reference sequence). V was clipped by 1 base and J by 6 bases, with 25 bases between them. The length of the CDR3 is 18 residues. The CDR3 nucleotides are TGCAGTGCTAGAGGGTCCCTAATACGGACGCTGGGGGCCAATGAGCAGTTCTTC. It encodes CSARGSLIRTLGANEQFF.

Only a few counts were recorded for this clonotype. The rearrangement uses TRBV7-2 and TRBJ2-7; no clear D. The CDR3 has 16 amino acids. Deletions cut 1 base from V and 2 bases from J, with 15 bases between. CDR1 is SGHTA, CDR2 FQGNSA, per germline. CDR3 in DNA: TGTGCCAGCAGCTTAGACAGCTCACCCTTAACCTACGAGCAGTACTTC. Amino acids: CASSLDSSPLTYEQYF.

There are a few counts of this clonotype. The chain recombines TRBV9 with TRBJ2-5; 9 nucleotides match TRBD2. With V trimmed by 0 bases and J by 4 bases, 16 bases remained unmatched. The CDR3 sequence is 19 residues long. Germline values: CDR1 SGDLS, CDR2 YYNGEE. This CDR3 reads CASSVGGLAGIGSGETQYF. CDR3 sequence (DNA): TGTGCCAGCAGCGTAGGAGGGCTAGCGGGAATAGGTTCGGGAGAGACCCAGTACTTC.

The J gene is TRBJ2-3, the V gene TRBV7-2; 11 bases map to TRBD1. The germline V gene has CDR1 SGHTA and CDR2 FQGNSA. This CDR3 comprises 18 residues. With V trimmed by 1 base and J by 5 bases, 11 bases remained unmatched. CDR3 coding DNA: TGTGCCAGCAGCTTAGGTTGGCGTGGACAGGGGGCAAGAGATACGCAGTATTTT. Its protein product is CASSLGWRGQGARDTQYF.

The rearrangement links TRBV7-9 to TRBJ1-1; D remains unclear. CDR3 length: 15 residues. Germline loops: CDR1 SEHNR, CDR2 FQNEAQ (reference sequence). The V end lost 2 bases, the J end lost 0 bases, and 10 bases lay between the germline ends. In DNA form, the CDR3 reads TGTGCCAGCAGCTTATCGGCAGGCATGAACACTGAAGCTTTCTTT. Translation gives CASSLSAGMNTEAFF. The entire variable domain, with the rest obtained from reference TRBV7-9 and TRBJ1-1, is as follows: DTGVSQNPRHKITKRGQNVTFRCDPISEHNRLYWYRQTLGQGPEFLTYFQNEAQLEKSRLLSDRFSAERPKGSFSTLEIQRTEQGDSAMYLCASSLSAGMNTEAFFGQGTRLTVV.

This rearrangement joins TRBV5-5 to TRBJ2-3; TRBD1 is a possible D gene (5 bases). Trimming pared 4 bases from V and 0 bases from J, leaving 18 bases between. Germline CDR1 is SGHKS and CDR2 is YYEKEE (reference sequence). The CDR3 runs 17 residues. For the CDR3, the DNA is TGTGCCAGCAGCATCCGGACAAGACCATCTAGCACAGATACGCAGTATTTT. It yields the protein CASSIRTRPSSTDTQYF.

The chain is built from TRBV24-1 and TRBJ2-5; 8 bases fit TRBD1. Judging by the DNA end, TRBJ2-4 fits better; the J call may be wrong. The CDR3 covers 16 residues. Germline loops: CDR1 KGHDR, CDR2 SFDVKD. CDR3 nucleotides: TGTGCCACCAGTGATAAAGGACAGGGCACCAAAAACATTCAGTACTTC. This translates into CATSDKGQGTKNIQYF.

This chain links TRBV3-1 with TRBJ2-3, with TRBD2 identical over 9 bases. J gave up 4 bases and V 1 base, and 9 bases lay outside the gene matches. Germline V lookup: CDR1 LGHDT, CDR2 YNNKEL (reference sequence). The CDR3 consists of 17 residues. CDR3 DNA: TGTGCCAGCAGCCAAGTTCCCGCGGGAGGGCCATCAGATACGCAGTATTTT. Amino acid sequence: CASSQVPAGGPSDTQYF.

The rearrangement links TRBV20-1 to TRBJ2-5; tentatively, D is TRBD1 (6 bases). The germline V and J ends were trimmed by 1 base and 2 bases, with 14 bases remaining between them. The germline V gene encodes CDR1 DFQATT and CDR2 SNEGSKA (reference sequence). The CDR3 sequence is 15 residues long. In DNA, the CDR3 is TGCAGTGCTAGAGGGTTTCGGACAGTTCAAGAGACCCAGTACTTC. Encoded protein: CSARGFRTVQETQYF.

The chain combines TRBV5-1 with TRBJ2-7; 11 bases match TRBD2. V was pared by 5 bases and J by 7 bases, with 11 bases of the junction left unmatched. The CDR3 totals 15 residues. Germline-derived CDR1 and CDR2 are SGHRS and YFSETQ. CDR3 bases: TGCGCCAGCAGTTCCGGGACTAGCGGACACAATGAGCAGTACTTC. This sequence encodes CASSSGTSGHNEQYF.

This clonotype was seen just once. This sequence may be a read error, since a much larger clone differs from it by one base. This sequence joins TRBV6-5 and TRBJ1-2; D remains ambiguous. Between the trimmed V and J ends, which lost 2 bases and 7 bases, there was a span of 14 bases. CDR1 is MNHEY, CDR2 SVGAGI, per germline. This CDR3 contains 14 residues. The CDR3 is CASSYAVGYCGYTF. CDR3 bases: TGTGCCAGCAGTTACGCGGTGGGGTACTGTGGCTACACCTTC.

This clonotype showed up just a few times. J is TRBJ2-4 and V is TRBV7-2; a possible D gene is TRBD1 (6 bases). V was cut by 1 base and J by 13 bases, with 14 bases left in between. Germline V gives CDR1 SGHTA, CDR2 FQGNSA. CDR3 size: 13 residues. DNA of the CDR3: TGTGCCAGCAGCTTAGTAAATGAGGGGGAGCAGTACTTC. This encodes CASSLVNEGEQYF.

This clonotype occurred a few times. This chain connects TRBV5-5 to TRBJ2-1, with D hard to call. Germline V gene lookup returns CDR1 SGHKS and CDR2 YYEKEE (reference sequence). Trimming removed 0 bases at V and 4 bases at J, with 8 bases between. The CDR3 runs to 14 residues. The CDR3 sequence is CASSLVQPYNEQFF. CDR3 DNA: TGTGCCAGCAGCTTGGTCCAGCCTTACAATGAGCAGTTCTTC.

The chain links TRBV27 to TRBJ2-7; D ambiguous. This CDR3 has 13 residues. Deletions cut 3 bases from V and 3 bases from J, with 9 bases between. Germline-derived CDR1 and CDR2 are MNHEY and SMNVEV (reference sequence). DNA for the CDR3: TGTGCCAGCAGTTTTCAGGCAAGCTACGAGCAGTACTTC. It yields the protein CASSFQASYEQYF.

CDR3: CASSYVGSPYNEQFF. The CDR3 DNA reads as TGTGCCAGCAGTTACGTAGGCAGCCCTTACAATGAGCAGTTCTTC. The rearrangement joins TRBV6-5 to TRBJ2-1; D call uncertain. Germline lookup yields CDR1 MNHEY and CDR2 SVGAGI. The CDR3 is 15 residues long. The V end was cut by 2 bases, the J end by 4 bases, with 12 bases between.

This rearrangement joins TRBV12-3 or TRBV12-4 to TRBJ2-4; no definite D call. The CDR3 consists of 13 residues. Trimming left V 6 bases short and J 6 bases short, with 12 bases between. CDR3 nucleotides: TGTGCCAGCAGCGGTAACGAGTTAAACATTCAGTACTTC. Its protein product is CASSGNELNIQYF.

The gene calls are TRBV4-2 and TRBJ2-1; 8 bases are shared with TRBD2. Looked up from germline, CDR1 is LGHNA and CDR2 is YNFKEQ. J lost 3 bases, V lost 4 bases, and 11 bases had no gene match. The CDR3 contains 17 residues. This chain's CDR3 is CASSRNLGLDHYNEQFF. The CDR3 DNA is TGTGCCAGCAGCCGGAACTTGGGACTAGACCACTACAATGAGCAGTTCTTC.

This sequence joins TRBV27 and TRBJ2-3, with D maybe TRBD2 (7 bases). The germline CDR1 and CDR2 sequences are MNHEY and SMNVEV (reference sequence). CDR3 length: 16 residues. The V end lost 3 bases, the J end lost 6 bases, and 19 bases lay between the germline ends. The CDR3 sequence: CASSFGGATPRDTQYF. Written as DNA, the CDR3 is TGTGCCAGCAGTTTTGGGGGGGCCACCCCGAGGGATACGCAGTATTTT.

This clonotype has more than one count but fewer than ten. The V and J genes are TRBV20-1 and TRBJ2-4; 9 bases match TRBD2. The J call may be faulty, since TRBJ2-7 better matches the DNA end. Per the germline V gene, CDR1 is DFQATT and CDR2 is SNEGSKA (reference sequence). The CDR3 totals 15 residues. In DNA form, the CDR3 reads TGCAGTGCTAGAGATTCGATAGCGGGAGTATACGAGCAGTACTTC. Translating gives CSARDSIAGVYEQYF.

This clonotype was seen at least ten times. The rearrangement joins TRBV25-1 to TRBJ2-1; no reliable D call. CDR1 MGHDK and CDR2 SYGVNS come from the germline V gene. Trimming pared 6 bases from V and 4 bases from J, leaving 7 bases between. The CDR3 extends over 12 amino acids. The CDR3 sequence is CASSRAYNEQFF. The CDR3, as DNA: TGTGCCAGCAGCCGGGCTTACAATGAGCAGTTCTTC.

The rearrangement uses TRBV7-9 and TRBJ2-1; 13 nucleotides line up with TRBD2. The CDR3 spans 18 residues. Germline CDR1 SEHNR, CDR2 FQNEAQ (reference sequence). Trimming at V came to 5 bases and at J to 8 bases, leaving 15 bases not matched to a gene. The CDR3 here is CASSGGTSGTYYGDEQFF. In DNA, the CDR3 is TGTGCCAGCAGCGGGGGGACTAGCGGGACGTACTATGGCGATGAGCAGTTCTTC.

This clonotype has just a few counts. This rearrangement joins TRBV12-3 or TRBV12-4 to TRBJ2-1, with 7 bases that match TRBD1. J was trimmed by 4 bases and V by 3 bases; bases with no gene match: 9. The CDR3 is 16 amino acids. CDR3 bases: TGTGCCAGCAGTTTGCCGGGACAGTGGGCGTACAATGAGCAGTTCTTC. This translates into CASSLPGQWAYNEQFF.

In regard to this clonotype: A clone one base away is much larger, so this may be a read error. The chain couples TRBV6-2 or TRBV6-3 to TRBJ2-7, with TRBD2 matching 7 bases. After removal of 0 bases from V and 9 bases from J, the junction contained 14 bases not matched to a gene. The germline V gene has CDR1 MNHEY and CDR2 SVGEGT. This CDR3 is 16 amino acids long. This chain's CDR3 is CASSYSIGLVANGQYF. In DNA, the CDR3 is TGTGCCAGCAGTTACTCGATAGGACTAGTAGCCAACGGGCAGTACTTC.

The chain has TRBV15 and TRBJ2-3; D gene uncertain. Germline V lookup: CDR1 LNHNV, CDR2 YYDKDF (reference sequence). Between the trimmed V and J ends, which lost 0 bases and 4 bases, there was a span of 5 bases. The CDR3 contains 13 residues. The CDR3 loop is CATSRELADTQYF. The CDR3, as DNA: TGTGCCACCAGCAGAGAGTTGGCAGATACGCAGTATTTT.

The chain recombines TRBV20-1 with TRBJ2-5; 7 positions agree with TRBD1. CDR1 and CDR2 (germline): DFQATT, SNEGSKA (reference sequence). The CDR3 has 14 residues. After removal of 1 base from V and 4 bases from J, the junction contained 6 bases not matched to a gene. CDR3 DNA sequence: TGCAGTGCTAGAGCCGACAGGGCAGGAGAGACCCAGTACTTC. Translation: CSARADRAGETQYF.

In this sample, this clonotype turned up a few times. The chain recombines TRBV6-6 with TRBJ2-5, with 10 bases identical to TRBD1. The CDR3 totals 13 residues. The J segment lost 4 bases and the V segment lost 4 bases, leaving 0 bases of the junction unmatched. Per the germline V gene, CDR1 is MNHNY and CDR2 is SVGAGI (reference sequence). The CDR3, as DNA: TGTGCCAGCAGTTGGGACAGGGGAGAGACCCAGTACTTC. Residues: CASSWDRGETQYF.